The source of this TCR beta chain is a study of T cell repertoires in cytomegalovirus infection. About the research overall: It was the public TCR beta signatures that indicated both CMV infection and matching HLA type. Notes on the study in general: CMV-specific HLA-C-restricted TCR beta clonotypes dominated the ex vivo response. Public TCR beta family frequency separated CMV-and-HLA carriers, including in an independent cohort.

The CDR3 runs 16 residues. V was pared by 3 bases and J by 9 bases, with 7 bases of the junction left unmatched. Germline V CDR1 and CDR2: SGHAT, FQNNGV. This clonotype was counted only a few times. Its antigen is unknown. TCRdb independently ran MiXCR on the reads; one entry per CDR3 protein. The sample lists 750,000 to 950,000 distinct CDR3 sequences, about 28% occurring once. The sequence derives from a human donor in good health (CMV status not recorded). Some clones in this sample may be carry-over from other donors' samples. This rearrangement joins TRBV11-2 to TRBJ2-2; 13 positions match TRBD2. The sequencing here drew on cultured CD8+ T cells from PBMCs, taken from culture after CMV antigen stimulation. The DNA for the CDR3 is TGTGCCAGCAGCTTGCTCACTAGCGGGGGGGCTCGGGAGCTGTTTTTT. Translation: CASSLLTSGGARELFF.